Sequencing of this T cell receptor (beta chain) was carried out in a study of beta chain features in type 1 diabetes. Overall study context: Patients shared similar age, gender and cell yields with healthy donors. The number of sorted cells examined across all samples was around 99 million. Broader study findings: A moderate, significant TCRB CDR3 shortening appeared in type 1 diabetes across four CD4+ subsets. Patients showed naive, central memory and Treg TCRB repertoires that appeared more similar than those of healthy donors.

TCRB transcripts that were expressed got sequenced, as all of the isolated RNA had been reverse transcribed. Read counts averaged around 4 million for samples of naive, central memory and regulatory T cells. Using immunoSEQ multiplex PCR, the repertoire was profiled, and TCRdb retains in-frame clones only, with some absent. In the table there are fewer than 400,000 clones, around 8.5% of which are singletons. Note on this clone: Its antigen remains unidentified.

V lost 6 bases and J 8 bases, leaving 21 bases between the germline ends. This CDR3 contains 15 residues. Looked up from germline, CDR1 is WNHNN and CDR2 is SYGVQD (reference sequence). Sequencing was done on a sample of central memory CD4+ T cells from blood. The receptor's source is a man aged 25 to 40 with type 1 diabetes. The chain employs TRBV10-1 and TRBJ2-3; D is possibly TRBD2 (6 bases). The CDR3 loop reads CASSNLDPGLGTQYF. CDR3 bases: TGCGCCAGCAGCAATTTAGATCCGGGACTGGGTACGCAGTATTTT.